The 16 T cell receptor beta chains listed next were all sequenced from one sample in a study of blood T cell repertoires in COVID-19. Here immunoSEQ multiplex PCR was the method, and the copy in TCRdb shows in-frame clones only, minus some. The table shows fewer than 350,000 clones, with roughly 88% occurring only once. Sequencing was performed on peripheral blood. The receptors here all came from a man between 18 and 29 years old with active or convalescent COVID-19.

CDR3 DNA sequence: TGTGCCAGCTCACCGCCCGGGACTCCTGGCTATGGGGGCTACACCTTC. Its translation: CASSPPGTPGYGGYTF. J is TRBJ1-2 and V is TRBV18; D possibly corresponds to TRBD1 (5 bases). V dropped 3 bases and J dropped 8 bases, with 22 bases sitting between them. This CDR3 is 16 amino acids long. In germline, CDR1 is KGHSH, CDR2 LQKENI.

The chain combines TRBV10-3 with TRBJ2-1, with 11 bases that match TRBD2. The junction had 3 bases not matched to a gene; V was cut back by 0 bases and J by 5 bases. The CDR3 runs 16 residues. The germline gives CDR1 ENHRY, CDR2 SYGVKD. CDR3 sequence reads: CAISESWGLADNEQFF. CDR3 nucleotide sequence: TGTGCCATCAGTGAGTCGTGGGGACTAGCGGACAATGAGCAGTTCTTC.

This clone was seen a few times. CDR3 sequence reads: CASSPRETDTQYF. The CDR3 coding sequence is TGTGCCAGCAGCCCCCGGGAGACAGATACGCAGTATTTT. The chain joins TRBV6-2 or TRBV6-3 to TRBJ2-3, with D tentatively TRBD2 (6 bases). This CDR3 has 13 amino acids. Trimming cost V 6 bases and J 3 bases, with 10 bases left between them. Germline loops: CDR1 MNHEY, CDR2 SVGEGT.

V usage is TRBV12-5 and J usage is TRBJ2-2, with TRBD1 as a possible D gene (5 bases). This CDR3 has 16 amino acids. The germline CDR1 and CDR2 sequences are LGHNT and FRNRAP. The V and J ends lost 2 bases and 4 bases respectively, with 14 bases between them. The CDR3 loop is CASGLPPGGATGELFF. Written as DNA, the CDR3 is TGTGCTAGTGGTTTGCCACCGGGTGGGGCCACCGGGGAGCTGTTTTTT. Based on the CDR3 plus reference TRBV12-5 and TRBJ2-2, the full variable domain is DARVTQTPRHKVTEMGQEVTMRCQPILGHNTVFWYRQTMMQGLELLAYFRNRAPLDDSGMPKDRFSAEMPDATLATLKIQPSEPRDSAVYFCASGLPPGGATGELFFGEGSRLTVL.

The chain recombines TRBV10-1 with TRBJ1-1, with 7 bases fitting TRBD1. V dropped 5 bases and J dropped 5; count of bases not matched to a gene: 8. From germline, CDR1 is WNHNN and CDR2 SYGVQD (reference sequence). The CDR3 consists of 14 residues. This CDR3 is CASSTSRGQTEAFF. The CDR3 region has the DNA TGCGCCAGCAGTACTTCAAGGGGGCAAACTGAAGCTTTCTTT.

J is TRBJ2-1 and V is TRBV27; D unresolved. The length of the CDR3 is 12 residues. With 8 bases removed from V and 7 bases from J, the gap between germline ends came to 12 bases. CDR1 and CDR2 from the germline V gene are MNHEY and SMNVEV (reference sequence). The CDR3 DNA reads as TGTGCCAGCTACTCGGGTGGGAATGAGCAGTTCTTC. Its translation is CASYSGGNEQFF.

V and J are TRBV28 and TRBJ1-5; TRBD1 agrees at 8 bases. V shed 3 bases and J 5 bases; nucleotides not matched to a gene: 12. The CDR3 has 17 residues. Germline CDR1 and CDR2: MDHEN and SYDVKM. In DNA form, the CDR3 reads TGTGCCAGCAGTTTTTCCCCAGGGGGCAGCGGTTATCAGCCCCAGCATTTT. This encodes CASSFSPGGSGYQPQHF. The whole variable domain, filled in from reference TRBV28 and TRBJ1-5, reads DVKVTQSSRYLVKRTGEKVFLECVQDMDHENMFWYRQDPGLGLRLIYFSYDVKMKEKGDIPEGYSVSREKKERFSLILESASTNQTSMYLCASSFSPGGSGYQPQHFGDGTRLSIL.

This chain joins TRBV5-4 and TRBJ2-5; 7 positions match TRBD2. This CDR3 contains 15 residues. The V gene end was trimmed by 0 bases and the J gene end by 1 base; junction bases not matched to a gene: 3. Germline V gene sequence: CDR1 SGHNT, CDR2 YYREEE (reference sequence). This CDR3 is CASSLVGGVQETQYF. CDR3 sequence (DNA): TGTGCCAGCAGCTTGGTGGGGGGGGTCCAAGAGACCCAGTACTTC.

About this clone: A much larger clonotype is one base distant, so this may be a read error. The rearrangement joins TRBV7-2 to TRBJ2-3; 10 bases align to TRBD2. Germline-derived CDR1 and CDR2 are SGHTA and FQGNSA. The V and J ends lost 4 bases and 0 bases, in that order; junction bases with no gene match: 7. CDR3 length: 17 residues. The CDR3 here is CASSSPSGGASTDTQYF. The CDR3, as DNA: TGTGCCAGCAGCTCCCCGAGCGGGGGGGCTAGCACAGATACGCAGTATTTT.

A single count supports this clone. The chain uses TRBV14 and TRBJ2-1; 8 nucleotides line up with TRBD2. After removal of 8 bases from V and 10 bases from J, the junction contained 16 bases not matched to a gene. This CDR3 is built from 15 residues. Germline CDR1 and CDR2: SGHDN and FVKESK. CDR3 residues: CASSEEGSGGIEQFF. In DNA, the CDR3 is TGTGCCAGCTCTGAAGAGGGGAGCGGGGGAATCGAGCAGTTCTTC.

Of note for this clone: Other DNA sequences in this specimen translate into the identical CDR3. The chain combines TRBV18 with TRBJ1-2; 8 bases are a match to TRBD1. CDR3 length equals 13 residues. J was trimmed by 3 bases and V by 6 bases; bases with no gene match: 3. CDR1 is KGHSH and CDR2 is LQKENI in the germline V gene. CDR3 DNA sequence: TGTGCCAGCTCCCCGGACAGGGACTATGGCTACACCTTC. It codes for CASSPDRDYGYTF.

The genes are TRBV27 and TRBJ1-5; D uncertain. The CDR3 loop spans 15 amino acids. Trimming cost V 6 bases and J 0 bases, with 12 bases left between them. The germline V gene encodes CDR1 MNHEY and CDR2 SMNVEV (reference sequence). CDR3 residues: CASSPNPYSNQPQHF. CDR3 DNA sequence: TGTGCCAGCAGCCCTAACCCCTATAGCAATCAGCCCCAGCATTTT.

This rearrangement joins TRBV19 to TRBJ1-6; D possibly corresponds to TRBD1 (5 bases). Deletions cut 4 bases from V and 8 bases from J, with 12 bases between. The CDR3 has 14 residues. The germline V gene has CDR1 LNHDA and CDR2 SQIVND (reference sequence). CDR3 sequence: CASSTTLRDSPLHF. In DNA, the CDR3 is TGTGCCAGTAGTACGACACTCAGGGATTCACCCCTCCACTTT.

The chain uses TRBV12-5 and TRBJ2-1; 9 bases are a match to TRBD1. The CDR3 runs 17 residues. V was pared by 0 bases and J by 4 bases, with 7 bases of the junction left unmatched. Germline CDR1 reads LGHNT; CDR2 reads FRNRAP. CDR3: CASGLVLGTGHYNEQFF. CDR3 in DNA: TGTGCTAGTGGTTTGGTACTAGGGACAGGGCATTACAATGAGCAGTTCTTC.

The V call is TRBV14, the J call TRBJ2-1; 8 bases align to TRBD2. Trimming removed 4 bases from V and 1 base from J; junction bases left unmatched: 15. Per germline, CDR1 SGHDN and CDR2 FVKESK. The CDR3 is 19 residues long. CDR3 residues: CASSPDRAGVLLSYNEQFF. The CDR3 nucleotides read TGTGCCAGCAGCCCCGACCGAGCGGGGGTTCTACTATCCTACAATGAGCAGTTCTTC.

The DNA for the CDR3 is TGTGCCAGCAGAGACAGGGTCGATCAGCCCCAGCATTTT. Translating gives CASRDRVDQPQHF. This chain links TRBV6-5 with TRBJ1-5, with 7 bases identical to TRBD1. The length of the CDR3 is 13 residues. V lost 6 bases to trimming and J lost 5 bases; unmatched junction nucleotides: 4. Germline V gene data show CDR1 as MNHEY and CDR2 as SVGAGI.